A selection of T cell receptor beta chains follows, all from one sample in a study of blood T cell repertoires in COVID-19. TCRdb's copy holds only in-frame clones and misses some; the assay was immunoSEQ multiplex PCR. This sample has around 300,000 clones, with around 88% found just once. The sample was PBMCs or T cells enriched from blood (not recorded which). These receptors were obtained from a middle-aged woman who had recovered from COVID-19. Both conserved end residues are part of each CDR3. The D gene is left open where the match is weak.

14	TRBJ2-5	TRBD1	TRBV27	TGTGCCAGCAGTCCCTGGACAGGGGAAGAGACCCAGTACTTC	CASSPWTGEETQYF
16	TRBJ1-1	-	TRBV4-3	TGCGCCAGCAGCCAAGTTCCGGGGGGGCTGAACACTGAAGCTTTCTTT	CASSQVPGGLNTEAFF
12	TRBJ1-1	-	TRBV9	TGTGCCAGCAGCGTACCTGGGGGGGAAGCTTTCTTT	CASSVPGGEAFF
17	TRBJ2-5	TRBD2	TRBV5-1	TGCGCCAGCAGCTTGGGGGGACTAGCGGCCAGCCAAGAGACCCAGTACTTC	CASSLGGLAASQETQYF
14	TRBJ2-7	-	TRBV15	TGTGCCACCAGCAGAGGTGGAAGTAGCGCCGAGCAGTACTTC	CATSRGGSSAEQYF
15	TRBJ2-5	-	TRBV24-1	TGTGCCACCAGTGCGATTGGGAGGGGGGGAGAGACCCAGTACTTC	CATSAIGRGGETQYF
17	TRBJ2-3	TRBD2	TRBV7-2	TGTGCCAGCAGCCGCCGGACTAGCGGGGGAAAGGCAGATACGCAGTATTTT	CASSRRTSGGKADTQYF
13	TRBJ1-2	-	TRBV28	TGTGCCCACTCAGCGGGGCGGAGGTATGGCTACACCTTC	CAHSAGRRYGYTF
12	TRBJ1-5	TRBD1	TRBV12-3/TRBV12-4	TGTGCCAGCAGGGAGACAGGGCAGCCCCAGCATTTT	CASRETGQPQHF
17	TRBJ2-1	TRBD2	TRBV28	TGTGCCAGCACCCCCCCTTTGGGGCGGGAGGGCCGTAATGAGCAGTTCTTC	CASTPPLGREGRNEQFF
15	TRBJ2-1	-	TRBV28	TGTGCCAGCAGTACCCCTCCAAGACAGGTTAATGAGCAGTTCTTC	CASSTPPRQVNEQFF